This T cell receptor (beta chain) was recovered during a study of response to subunit inactivated influenza vaccine (dated by TCRdb to the late 2010s). Regarding the research as a whole: Deep quantitative profiling of the T cell receptor repertoire was used in the study to follow responses to a trivalent subunit inactivated influenza vaccine.

Libraries were prepared through RT-PCR. Instrument on record: Illumina HiSeq 2500. The public reads were run again by TCRdb, first through fastp at Q25 and then through MiXCR, and only productive beta chains were kept. Merged by CDR3 protein, the rows form single entries marked with the most common genes and DNA. The sample table holds some 500,000 distinct CDR3 sequences, of which 10% to 15% were seen once. The ten biggest clones cover roughly 14% of the sample. This clonotype has just a few counts. The antigen this receptor binds is unknown. One base away there is no much larger clone; base qualities are not given. What the authors observed across the whole study: The authors proposed that each seasonal influenza vaccination may bring in only a limited number of new T cells.

Interpreted using the paper, the time point label stands for: 40 to 45 days after influenza vaccine administration. V is clipped by 7 bases and J by 6 bases, and the sequence between their germline boundaries is 18 bases long. Taken from the germline V gene (reference sequence), the CDR1 and CDR2 loops are SEHNR and FQNEAQ. The cysteine opens and the phenylalanine closes a CDR3 of 14 amino acids. Only the CDR3 DNA stays, 42 bases, in frame from base 1. The sequencing here drew on PBMCs from blood, taken roughly 48 days after vaccination. The TCR sequence derives from a man aged 50-59 years who received an inactivated influenza vaccine. Donor details come from another sample of the same person, matched by shared clones. The sequence links TRBV7-9 to TRBJ1-2; a tentative D call is TRBD1 (6 bases match). The encoded CDR3 is CASTESGGGHGYTF. The DNA is as follows: TGTGCCAGCACCGAGTCCGGGGGGGGGCATGGCTACACCTTC.